A single sample gave rise to the 11 T cell receptor beta chains below, sequenced in a study of cytomegalovirus exposure and HLA in healthy donors. The PCR employed 60 Vbeta primers together with 13 Jbeta primers. Only in-frame clones appear in the TCRdb table, and some are missing; sequencing was by immunoSEQ multiplex PCR. The sample holds approximately 180,000 clones, about an eighth seen once. Specimen: PBMCs. The source of these receptors is a man aged 45-65 years in good health and CMV-seropositive.

V and J are TRBV19 and TRBJ1-6; TRBD1 is a possible D gene (6 bases). Germline V gene data show CDR1 as LNHDA and CDR2 as SQIVND (reference sequence). This CDR3 contains 14 residues. V was cut by 6 bases and J by 6 bases, with 12 bases left in between. The CDR3 region has the DNA TGTGCCAGTAGCCGGGACACCCGTAATTCACCCCTCCACTTT. Translated: CASSRDTRNSPLHF.

The chain combines TRBV13 with TRBJ1-1, with TRBD1 identical over 7 bases. The CDR3 is made up of 15 amino acids. The germline CDR1 and CDR2 sequences are PRHDT and FYEKMQ (reference sequence). Losses at the gene ends were 3 bases for V and 0 bases for J; bases not matched to a gene: 4. The CDR3 coding sequence is TGTGCCAGCAGCTTTAGGGGACAGATGAACACTGAAGCTTTCTTT. It translates to CASSFRGQMNTEAFF.

The chain employs TRBV7-2 and TRBJ2-1, with 9 bases identical to TRBD1. J was trimmed by 7 bases and V by 6 bases; bases with no gene match: 7. The CDR3 is made up of 14 amino acids. Germline CDR1 reads SGHTA; CDR2 reads FQGNSA. CDR3 DNA: TGTGCCAGCAGTCCCGGGACAGGGCCGAATGAGCAGTTCTTC. Its protein is CASSPGTGPNEQFF.

The chain joins TRBV7-2 to TRBJ1-4, with D possibly TRBD1 on 6 matching bases. The length of the CDR3 is 13 residues. The V and J ends lost 3 bases and 8 bases respectively, with 10 bases between them. Germline CDR1 is SGHTA and CDR2 is FQGNSA. The CDR3 bases are TGTGCCAGCAGCTTTTCGGACAGAGAAAAACTGTTTTTT. This sequence encodes CASSFSDREKLFF.

This clone has more than one count but fewer than ten. The V gene is TRBV5-5, the J gene TRBJ1-4; 8 bases are shared with TRBD1. Germline V gene data show CDR1 as SGHKS and CDR2 as YYEKEE (reference sequence). This CDR3 is built from 16 residues. The V and J ends lost 3 bases and 3 bases, in that order; junction bases with no gene match: 7. The CDR3 spells CASSSETGVPNEKLFF. Here the CDR3 DNA reads TGTGCCAGCAGCTCTGAGACAGGGGTACCTAATGAAAAACTGTTTTTT.

This chain joins TRBV10-2 and TRBJ1-1, with TRBD1 matching over 10 bases. CDR1 is WSHSY and CDR2 is SAAADI in the germline V gene. This CDR3 contains 15 residues. The V segment lost 2 bases and the J segment 3 bases; nucleotides outside the gene matches: 3. The CDR3 DNA sequence: TGCGCCAGCAGTGAGGGACAGGGGGATTACACTGAAGCTTTCTTT. It yields the protein CASSEGQGDYTEAFF.

The table lists this clone with a few counts. The identical CDR3 is also encoded by other nucleotide sequences in the sample. V gene TRBV5-6 combines with J gene TRBJ1-4; D is ambiguous. Germline CDR1 SGHDT, CDR2 YYEEEE. V gave up 0 bases and J gave up 8 bases, with 5 bases separating them. The CDR3 runs 12 residues. This CDR3 is CASSLVGEKLFF. As DNA, the CDR3 is TGTGCCAGCAGCTTGGTTGGCGAAAAACTGTTTTTT.

CDR3 DNA: TGTGCCAGCAGGCTATCACCGGGACAGAAAGAAGCTTTCTTT. It yields the protein CASRLSPGQKEAFF. V usage is TRBV6-5 and J usage is TRBJ1-1; 7 bases align to TRBD1. Germline trimming cut 6 bases from V and 8 bases from J; bases unmatched to any gene: 12. The CDR3 covers 14 residues. Germline CDR1 and CDR2: MNHEY and SVGAGI.

The gene calls are TRBV4-2 and TRBJ1-1; TRBD1 might be the D (6 bases). The CDR3 has 13 residues. Trimming removed 4 bases at V and 1 base at J, with 7 bases between. CDR1 LGHNA and CDR2 YNFKEQ come from the germline V gene. The CDR3 coding sequence is TGTGCCAGCAGCCTGGACAGGAACACTGAAGCTTTCTTT. Its protein product is CASSLDRNTEAFF.

The chain combines TRBV15 with TRBJ1-2; TRBD1 is a possible D gene (6 bases). Deletions cut 0 bases from V and 5 bases from J, with 16 bases between. The CDR3 contains 16 residues. Germline V lookup: CDR1 LNHNV, CDR2 YYDKDF (reference sequence). CDR3 sequence (DNA): TGTGCCACCAGCAGAGATATGGGGGCGACTCGTTATGGCTACACCTTC. Translation: CATSRDMGATRYGYTF.

This clone was observed a handful of times. This sequence joins TRBV6-5 and TRBJ1-4; no definite D call. This CDR3 spans 14 amino acids. Trimming shortened V by 0 bases and J by 5 bases, and 7 bases separated the two germline ends. CDR1 and CDR2 from the germline V gene are MNHEY and SVGAGI. Here the CDR3 DNA reads TGTGCCAGCAGTTACTCGAGAGGAAATGAAAAACTGTTTTTT. Its protein product is CASSYSRGNEKLFF.